The 30 T cell receptor beta chains listed next were all sequenced from one sample in a study of cytomegalovirus exposure and HLA in healthy donors. 13 Jbeta primers and 60 Vbeta primers were used for the PCR. The table came from immunoSEQ multiplex PCR; TCRdb's copy has only in-frame clones and leaves some out. Of under 150,000 clones in the sample, more than 80% were seen once. The sample comprised PBMCs. The receptor source for this set is a woman aged 25 to 39 in good health and CMV-seropositive.

The chain combines TRBV18 with TRBJ1-1; the D gene is possibly TRBD1 (6 bases). V was pared by 4 bases and J by 1 base, with 13 bases between. In germline, CDR1 is KGHSH, CDR2 LQKENI. This CDR3 has 15 amino acids. This CDR3 reads CASSQKGDPNTEAFF. CDR3 bases: TGTGCCAGCTCACAGAAGGGGGACCCGAACACTGAAGCTTTCTTT.

Regarding this clone: The germline gene is not matched at one end of the junction; a read error may be the cause. This chain uses TRBV6-6 with TRBJ2-6; 7 nucleotides line up with TRBD1. Per the germline V gene, CDR1 is MNHNY and CDR2 is SVGAGI (reference sequence). The CDR3 consists of 15 residues. The CDR3 DNA reads TGCGCCAGCCGAGGGGGCAGGGTTGGGGCCAACGTCCTGACTTTC. Its translation is CASRGGRVGANVLTF.

V usage is TRBV29-1 and J usage is TRBJ1-1; TRBD1 might be the D (6 bases). Per the germline V gene, CDR1 is SQVTM and CDR2 is ANQGSEA. The CDR3 length is 12 residues. Trimming removed 7 bases at V and 3 bases at J, with 12 bases between. CDR3 in amino acids: CSADRTDTEAFF. In DNA, the CDR3 is TGCAGCGCCGATCGGACAGACACTGAAGCTTTCTTT.

The J gene is TRBJ2-5, the V gene TRBV5-6; TRBD2 matches at 7 bases. J gave up 5 bases and V 0 bases, and 1 base lay outside the gene matches. This CDR3 contains 13 residues. Germline V lookup: CDR1 SGHDT, CDR2 YYEEEE. The DNA of the CDR3 is TGTGCCAGCAGCTTGGTGGGGGGGGAGACCCAGTACTTC. Translated: CASSLVGGETQYF. Full variable domain (remainder filled in from reference TRBV5-6 and TRBJ2-5): DAGVTQSPTHLIKTRGQQVTLRCSPKSGHDTVSWYQQALGQGPQFIFQYYEEEERQRGNFPDRFSGHQFPNYSSELNVNALLLGDSALYLCASSLVGGETQYFGPGTRLLVL.

The chain carries TRBV2 and TRBJ1-2; the match to TRBD1 covers 8 bases. Germline trimming cut 6 bases from V and 12 bases from J; bases unmatched to any gene: 12. The CDR3 loop spans 13 amino acids. Germline V gene sequence: CDR1 SNHLY, CDR2 FYNNEI. The CDR3 here is CASRGQTGQANTF. In DNA, the CDR3 is TGTGCCAGCAGGGGGCAAACGGGACAGGCAAACACCTTC.

The chain has TRBV6-1 and TRBJ2-7, with D tentatively TRBD1 (7 bases). Trimming removed 2 bases from V and 6 bases from J, with 14 bases in between. The CDR3 spans 14 residues. Germline values: CDR1 MNHNS, CDR2 SASEGT. The DNA of the CDR3 is TGTGCCAGCAGTGAATCCGCGGGACAGTCCGAGCAGTACTTC. Translating gives CASSESAGQSEQYF.

The rearrangement uses TRBV28 and TRBJ2-3; 10 nucleotides line up with TRBD2. The CDR3 consists of 19 residues. Germline V lookup: CDR1 MDHEN, CDR2 SYDVKM. The junction had 17 bases not matched to a gene; V was cut back by 6 bases and J by 2 bases. This CDR3 is CASSHLLAGATPLTDTQYF. CDR3 sequence (DNA): TGTGCCAGCAGCCACCTCCTAGCGGGGGCCACTCCTCTCACAGATACGCAGTATTTT.

This clone was detected a few times. The chain links TRBV19 to TRBJ2-2; D is possibly TRBD1 (6 bases). In germline, CDR1 is LNHDA, CDR2 SQIVND (reference sequence). This CDR3 has 14 amino acids. Trimming cost V 3 bases and J 1 base, with 6 bases left between them. CDR3 in DNA: TGTGCCAGTAGTATGGGACAGAACACCGGGGAGCTGTTTTTT. It encodes CASSMGQNTGELFF.

The V and J genes are TRBV2 and TRBJ2-7; TRBD2 agrees at 8 bases. CDR1 and CDR2 (germline): SNHLY, FYNNEI. This CDR3 spans 14 amino acids. V was pared by 4 bases and J by 2 bases, with 4 bases of the junction left unmatched. The CDR3 region is CASSVAAGAYEQYF. As DNA, the CDR3 is TGTGCCAGCAGTGTGGCAGCGGGGGCCTACGAGCAGTACTTC.

The rearrangement links TRBV15 to TRBJ2-5, with a weak D call TRBD2 (5 bases). Trimming left V 0 bases short and J 11 bases short, with 13 bases between. The CDR3 length is 13 residues. CDR1 is LNHNV, CDR2 YYDKDF, per germline (reference sequence). CDR3 sequence (DNA): TGTGCCACCAGCAGAGATTTGGGGAGTGAGCAGTACTTC. Amino acid sequence: CATSRDLGSEQYF.

This clone has only one observation. The rearrangement joins TRBV10-3 to TRBJ1-1; possibly TRBD1 for D (5 bases). Trimming took 10 bases from V and 2 from J, leaving 11 bases between them. In germline, CDR1 is ENHRY, CDR2 SYGVKD. The CDR3 is 12 amino acids. The DNA for the CDR3 is TGTGCCACTAGGGGCCTCAACACTGAAGCTTTCTTT. Its protein is CATRGLNTEAFF.

The chain employs TRBV28 and TRBJ2-7; 9 nucleotides align to TRBD1. With V trimmed by 5 bases and J by 2 bases, 10 bases remained unmatched. The CDR3 spans 16 residues. Germline-derived CDR1 and CDR2 are MDHEN and SYDVKM. Here the CDR3 DNA reads TGTGCCAGCAGTCAAATAACAGGGGGCTCCCCCTACGAGCAGTACTTC. This gives the protein CASSQITGGSPYEQYF.

The rearrangement joins TRBV18 to TRBJ1-4; D not resolved. The CDR3 has 15 amino acids. V dropped 3 bases and J dropped 7 bases, with 15 bases sitting between them. CDR1 is KGHSH and CDR2 is LQKENI in the germline V gene. The DNA of the CDR3 is TGTGCCAGCTCACCGTCCAGCCGGGGTGGTGAAAAACTGTTTTTT. The encoded protein is CASSPSSRGGEKLFF.

The J gene is TRBJ2-3, the V gene TRBV7-2, with 8 positions matching TRBD1. Germline CDR1 SGHTA, CDR2 FQGNSA. After removal of 5 bases from V and 6 bases from J, the junction contained 4 bases not matched to a gene. The CDR3 is 13 amino acids. CDR3 amino acids: CASSRRTGDTQYF. DNA of the CDR3: TGTGCCAGCAGCCGCCGGACAGGGGATACGCAGTATTTT.

The rearrangement links TRBV5-4 to TRBJ1-1, with 12 bases identical to TRBD1. Germline CDR1 and CDR2: SGHNT and YYREEE (reference sequence). This CDR3 has 14 residues. V gave up 2 bases and J gave up 10 bases; unmatched junction bases: 6. The CDR3 here is CASSLRGQGAGAFF. CDR3 coding DNA: TGTGCCAGCAGCTTAAGGGGACAGGGGGCCGGAGCTTTCTTT.

The count of this clone is one. The chain joins TRBV9 to TRBJ2-1, with 11 bases lining up with TRBD2. The CDR3 totals 17 residues. The J segment lost 7 bases and the V segment lost 0 bases, leaving 9 bases of the junction unmatched. Germline CDR1 is SGDLS and CDR2 is YYNGEE. In nucleotides, the CDR3 is TGTGCCAGCAGCGTAGGAATTAGCGGGAGGGCCGGGAATGAGCAGTTCTTC. Its protein is CASSVGISGRAGNEQFF.

This rearrangement joins TRBV5-4 to TRBJ1-6; perhaps TRBD1 as D (6 bases). CDR1 is SGHNT, CDR2 YYREEE, per germline (reference sequence). The CDR3 covers 17 residues. V lost 3 bases and J 7 bases, leaving 20 bases between the germline ends. The DNA for the CDR3 is TGTGCCAGCAGCTCTAGGGGGGGGGTCCCTTTAAATTCACCCCTCCACTTT. Translating it yields CASSSRGGVPLNSPLHF.

The chain recombines TRBV7-9 with TRBJ2-3; 8 nucleotides agree with TRBD2. Germline-derived CDR1 and CDR2 are SEHNR and FQNEAQ (reference sequence). This CDR3 spans 15 amino acids. The V and J ends lost 7 bases and 4 bases, in that order; junction bases with no gene match: 10. The CDR3 sequence is CASTLGAGGSDTQYF. The CDR3 coding sequence is TGTGCCAGCACTCTCGGGGCGGGAGGCTCAGATACGCAGTATTTT.

This clone was observed a single time. The rearrangement joins TRBV5-4 to TRBJ2-3; 8 bases fit TRBD2. Trimming cost V 0 bases and J 2 bases; bases outside gene matches: 5. The CDR3 runs to 16 residues. The germline CDR1 and CDR2 sequences are SGHNT and YYREEE (reference sequence). The CDR3 bases are TGTGCCAGCAGCTTGGGGCGGGGGGTAGCCACAGATACGCAGTATTTT. Amino acid sequence: CASSLGRGVATDTQYF. The whole variable domain, filled in from reference TRBV5-4 and TRBJ2-3, reads ETGVTQSPTHLIKTRGQQVTLRCSSQSGHNTVSWYQQALGQGPQFIFQYYREEENGRGNFPPRFSGLQFPNYSSELNVNALELDDSALYLCASSLGRGVATDTQYFGPGTRLTVL.

The V gene is TRBV28, the J gene TRBJ1-3; D perhaps matches TRBD1 (6 bases). The CDR3 has 15 residues. In germline, CDR1 is MDHEN, CDR2 SYDVKM. Deletions cut 7 bases from V and 4 bases from J, with 17 bases between. The CDR3 DNA reads TGTGCCAGCAACCCATCAGGGGCTCGAGGAAACACCATATATTTT. Its translation is CASNPSGARGNTIYF.

This clone was found once. The sample carries other DNA sequences with the same CDR3. This sequence joins TRBV5-1 and TRBJ2-7, with TRBD1 matching over 8 bases. Germline V gene lookup returns CDR1 SGHRS and CDR2 YFSETQ. V lost 2 bases to trimming and J lost 2 bases; unmatched junction nucleotides: 3. The CDR3 contains 14 residues. The CDR3 DNA follows: TGCGCCAGCAGCTTCGACAGGGGCCCCTACGAGCAGTACTTC. This codes for CASSFDRGPYEQYF. The whole variable domain, remainder taken from reference TRBV5-1 and TRBJ2-7, is KAGVTQTPRYLIKTRGQQVTLSCSPISGHRSVSWYQQTPGQGLQFLFEYFSETQRNKGNFPGRFSGRQFSNSRSEMNVSTLELGDSALYLCASSFDRGPYEQYFGPGTRLTVT.

This sequence joins TRBV28 and TRBJ1-2; the D is unclear. The CDR3 extends over 13 amino acids. Trimming took off 2 bases at V and 3 bases at J, with 7 bases between the two ends. Germline lookup yields CDR1 MDHEN and CDR2 SYDVKM. DNA for the CDR3: TGTGCCAGCAGTTTAGACAACTACTATGGCTACACCTTC. Translated, it gives CASSLDNYYGYTF.

This chain joins TRBV10-3 and TRBJ1-3; no definite D call. The CDR3 contains 14 residues. CDR1 and CDR2 (germline): ENHRY, SYGVKD. V was shortened by 2 bases and J by 4 bases, with 9 bases between the two germline ends. The CDR3 DNA follows: TGTGCCATCAGTGAGAGCACCTGGGGAAACACCATATATTTT. Residues: CAISESTWGNTIYF.

The genes are TRBV6-5 and TRBJ1-5; a weak D match, TRBD1 (5 bases). CDR1 is MNHEY, CDR2 SVGAGI, per germline. The ends were cut back, 6 bases at V and 1 base at J, with 10 bases in the middle. The CDR3 spans 14 residues. Written as DNA, the CDR3 is TGTGCCAGCAGGCCAGGGTTCAGCAATCAGCCCCAGCATTTT. Residues: CASRPGFSNQPQHF.

Turning to this clone: Other DNA sequences in the sample encode the same CDR3. The chain joins TRBV5-1 to TRBJ1-5, with 8 bases lining up with TRBD1. The CDR3 spans 14 residues. The J segment lost 2 bases and the V segment lost 4 bases, leaving 2 bases of the junction unmatched. CDR1 and CDR2 from the germline V gene are SGHRS and YFSETQ. The CDR3 DNA reads as TGCGCCAGCAGCCCGGGACAGGGCAATCAGCCCCAGCATTTT. Its translation is CASSPGQGNQPQHF.

This clone came up once. This chain links TRBV2 with TRBJ1-2, with 7 bases fitting TRBD1. After removal of 3 bases from V and 4 bases from J, the junction contained 2 bases not matched to a gene. There are 13 residues in the CDR3. Germline-derived CDR1 and CDR2 are SNHLY and FYNNEI. CDR3 in DNA: TGTGCCAGCAGTGAGGACAGGATCTATGGCTACACCTTC. Encoded protein: CASSEDRIYGYTF.

The chain carries TRBV4-1 and TRBJ1-2; 12 bases are a match to TRBD1. J was trimmed by 3 bases and V by 4 bases; bases with no gene match: 6. CDR3 length: 16 amino acids. Germline V gene lookup returns CDR1 MGHRA and CDR2 YSYEKL. The CDR3 loop is CASSPLGQGADYGYTF. The CDR3, as DNA: TGCGCCAGCAGCCCCCTGGGACAGGGGGCAGACTATGGCTACACCTTC.

The chain couples TRBV7-9 to TRBJ2-5, with D uncertain. V lost 2 bases and J 0 bases, leaving 7 bases between the germline ends. The CDR3 is 14 amino acids. CDR1 and CDR2 (germline): SEHNR, FQNEAQ (reference sequence). The CDR3 is CASSLSADQETQYF. CDR3 DNA sequence: TGTGCCAGCAGCTTATCGGCGGACCAAGAGACCCAGTACTTC.

This chain links TRBV7-6 with TRBJ2-3; possible D gene TRBD1, 5 bases. Germline lookup yields CDR1 SGHVS and CDR2 FNYEAQ. The CDR3 spans 13 residues. Trimming removed 4 bases from V and 6 bases from J, with 11 bases in between. CDR3 protein: CASSSRQTDTQYF. The CDR3 nucleotides read TGTGCCAGCAGCTCCCGACAGACCGATACGCAGTATTTT.

The chain recombines TRBV7-2 with TRBJ2-7, with a tentative D call TRBD2 (6 bases). CDR3 length: 13 residues. Germline V gene data show CDR1 as SGHTA and CDR2 as FQGNSA. V was shortened by 5 bases and J by 6 bases, with 14 bases between the two germline ends. The CDR3 loop reads CASSAGPAREQYF. The CDR3 coding sequence is TGTGCCAGCAGCGCGGGACCGGCACGCGAGCAGTACTTC.